This TCR beta chain originates from a study of blood T cell repertoires in COVID-19. Study-level background: PBMCs, B-cell-depleted T cells, or T cells provided the cDNA or gDNA that made up the material.

This clone appeared once. The CDR3 spans 15 residues. V was pared by 1 base and J by 2 bases, with 5 bases of the junction left unmatched. Germline loops: CDR1 SGHTA, CDR2 FQGNSA. Each participant's cohort was designated according to participant-reported clinical history. Two negative PCRs, clearance, or symptom resolution characterized the recovered Cohort 3 donors. Source study methods: The assay estimated nucleated cells by amplifying reference gene primers. Produced via immunoSEQ multiplex PCR; TCRdb's table is partial and in-frame only. That table furnishes V, J and clone size, whereas the DNA furnished D and trimming. The sample consists of just over 150,000 clones, roughly 90% of them appearing once.

V usage is TRBV7-2 and J usage is TRBJ2-7; 7 bases are a match to TRBD2. The source is a woman in her forties or fifties who had recovered from COVID-19. The sample comprised PBMCs or T cells enriched from blood (not recorded which). The CDR3 sequence is CASSLEASGAYEQYF. The DNA for the CDR3 is TGTGCCAGCAGCTTAGAGGCTAGCGGCGCCTACGAGCAGTACTTC.